The rows below give T cell receptor beta chains drawn from one sample of a study of cytomegalovirus exposure and HLA in healthy donors. The data were produced by immunoSEQ multiplex PCR, yet TCRdb's version contains in-frame clones alone and is incomplete. Of about 83,000 clones detected, approximately 80% appear once; the ten largest clones hold under 2%. Material: PBMCs. The origin of the receptors is a woman under 40 in good health and CMV-seronegative. The CDR3 runs from the conserved cysteine through the conserved F or W. The order of the fields is V gene, D gene, clone size, J gene, CDR3 protein, CDR3 DNA. A D gene is named only where the DNA matches it firmly. Part of the rows lack a size; the others show once, few, many or a class for expanded clones.

v_call: TRBV30
d_call: NA
clone_size: NA
j_call: TRBJ1-1
cdr3_aa: CAWSVIETSGPTEAFF
cdr3_nt: TGTGCCTGGAGTGTAATTGAAACTTCTGGGCCCACTGAAGCTTTCTTT

v_call: TRBV7-6
d_call: TRBD2
clone_size: few
j_call: TRBJ2-7
cdr3_aa: CASSSSSGSVYEQYF
cdr3_nt: TGTGCCAGCAGCTCCTCTAGCGGGAGTGTCTACGAGCAGTACTTC

v_call: TRBV6-1
d_call: NA
clone_size: few
j_call: TRBJ1-5
cdr3_aa: CASSDPGGFGNQPQHF
cdr3_nt: TGTGCCAGCAGTGACCCGGGGGGTTTTGGCAATCAGCCCCAGCATTTT

v_call: TRBV11-2
d_call: NA
clone_size: few
j_call: TRBJ2-7
cdr3_aa: CASSPELGLGGYEQYF
cdr3_nt: TGTGCCAGCAGCCCTGAACTAGGATTGGGGGGCTACGAGCAGTACTTC

v_call: TRBV28
d_call: NA
clone_size: NA
j_call: TRBJ1-1
cdr3_aa: CAIRGLNTEAFF
cdr3_nt: TGTGCCATACGGGGATTGAACACTGAAGCTTTCTTT

v_call: TRBV27
d_call: NA
clone_size: NA
j_call: TRBJ1-2
cdr3_aa: CASSFSIRGGYTF
cdr3_nt: TGTGCCAGCAGTTTCAGCATCAGGGGTGGCTACACCTTC

v_call: TRBV19
d_call: NA
clone_size: medium-sized
j_call: TRBJ2-6
cdr3_aa: CATGRGASVGANVLTF
cdr3_nt: TGTGCCACGGGCAGGGGAGCCTCGGTCGGGGCCAACGTCCTGACTTTC

v_call: TRBV4-1
d_call: TRBD1
clone_size: NA
j_call: TRBJ2-7
cdr3_aa: CASSQVLQGAREQYF
cdr3_nt: TGCGCCAGCAGCCAAGTCCTCCAGGGGGCGCGTGAGCAGTACTTC

v_call: TRBV25-1
d_call: TRBD1
clone_size: few
j_call: TRBJ2-2
cdr3_aa: CASSPGTVFIGELFF
cdr3_nt: TGTGCCAGCAGCCCAGGGACAGTCTTTATCGGGGAGCTGTTTTTT

v_call: TRBV15
d_call: NA
clone_size: NA
j_call: TRBJ2-3
cdr3_aa: CATSSSGTDTQYF
cdr3_nt: TGTGCCACCAGCTCGTCAGGCACAGATACGCAGTATTTT

v_call: TRBV7-2
d_call: NA
clone_size: NA
j_call: TRBJ2-1
cdr3_aa: CASSLSGTRSYNEQFF
cdr3_nt: TGTGCCAGCAGCTTATCCGGGACACGCAGCTACAATGAGCAGTTCTTC

v_call: TRBV7-2
d_call: TRBD1
clone_size: NA
j_call: TRBJ1-5
cdr3_aa: CASSQGQEGRYSNQPQHF
cdr3_nt: TGTGCCAGCAGCCAGGGACAGGAGGGACGTTATAGCAATCAGCCCCAGCATTTT

v_call: TRBV5-1
d_call: NA
clone_size: NA
j_call: TRBJ2-2
cdr3_aa: CASSASGVTGELFF
cdr3_nt: TGCGCCAGCAGCGCATCAGGGGTCACCGGGGAGCTGTTTTTT

v_call: TRBV7-6
d_call: TRBD2
clone_size: once
j_call: TRBJ2-7
cdr3_aa: CASSPWGSSGAYEQYF
cdr3_nt: TGTGCCAGCAGCCCTTGGGGATCTAGCGGTGCCTACGAGCAGTACTTC

v_call: TRBV2
d_call: NA
clone_size: NA
j_call: TRBJ2-1
cdr3_aa: CASSGPTTGRENNEQFF
cdr3_nt: TGTGCCAGCAGTGGACCAACTACAGGGAGGGAAAATAATGAGCAGTTCTTC

v_call: TRBV28
d_call: NA
clone_size: few
j_call: TRBJ2-7
cdr3_aa: CASSLSGIYEQYF
cdr3_nt: TGTGCCAGCAGTTTGTCGGGGATCTACGAGCAGTACTTC

v_call: TRBV5-1
d_call: TRBD2
clone_size: NA
j_call: TRBJ2-2
cdr3_aa: CASAEGLAGENTGELFF
cdr3_nt: TGCGCCAGCGCAGAGGGACTAGCGGGAGAGAACACCGGGGAGCTGTTTTTT

v_call: TRBV28
d_call: TRBD2
clone_size: NA
j_call: TRBJ2-3
cdr3_aa: CASSAIAASGRAKSDTQYF
cdr3_nt: TGTGCCAGCAGCGCGATCGCGGCTAGCGGGAGGGCCAAGTCAGATACGCAGTATTTT

v_call: TRBV6-1
d_call: TRBD2
clone_size: NA
j_call: TRBJ2-7
cdr3_aa: CASSEALAGDLYEQYF
cdr3_nt: TGTGCCAGCAGTGAAGCACTAGCGGGAGATCTCTACGAGCAGTACTTC

v_call: TRBV5-5
d_call: NA
clone_size: NA
j_call: TRBJ1-1
cdr3_aa: CASTRRDGATEAFF
cdr3_nt: TGTGCCAGCACACGGCGGGACGGGGCCACTGAAGCTTTCTTT

v_call: TRBV10-2
d_call: TRBD1
clone_size: NA
j_call: TRBJ2-7
cdr3_aa: CASSSTGGWNEQYF
cdr3_nt: TGCGCCAGCAGCTCGACAGGGGGCTGGAACGAGCAGTACTTC

v_call: TRBV19
d_call: TRBD2
clone_size: few
j_call: TRBJ2-7
cdr3_aa: CASSAGLAVYEQYF
cdr3_nt: TGTGCCAGTAGTGCGGGACTAGCAGTGTACGAGCAGTACTTC

v_call: TRBV27
d_call: TRBD1
clone_size: NA
j_call: TRBJ2-7
cdr3_aa: CASSLGTGLEQYF
cdr3_nt: TGTGCCAGCAGTTTGGGGACAGGGCTCGAGCAGTACTTC

v_call: TRBV5-1
d_call: TRBD2
clone_size: few
j_call: TRBJ2-7
cdr3_aa: CASSSRTSGSSYEQYF
cdr3_nt: TGCGCCAGCAGCTCCCGGACTAGCGGGAGCTCCTACGAGCAGTACTTC

v_call: TRBV28
d_call: TRBD2
clone_size: NA
j_call: TRBJ2-3
cdr3_aa: CASSSASGEWLKDTQYF
cdr3_nt: TGTGCCAGCAGTTCGGCTAGCGGGGAGTGGTTGAAAGATACGCAGTATTTT

v_call: TRBV5-1
d_call: TRBD2
clone_size: NA
j_call: TRBJ2-1
cdr3_aa: CASSLAVGGPGNEQFF
cdr3_nt: TGCGCCAGCAGCTTGGCGGTGGGAGGGCCGGGGAATGAGCAGTTCTTC

v_call: TRBV28
d_call: NA
clone_size: few
j_call: TRBJ2-3
cdr3_aa: CASSSPRWAAFTRFTDTQYF
cdr3_nt: TGTGCCAGCAGTTCCCCTCGTTGGGCCGCGTTCACGAGATTTACAGATACGCAGTATTTT

v_call: TRBV7-2
d_call: TRBD2
clone_size: NA
j_call: TRBJ2-3
cdr3_aa: CASSAGLAGPDTQYF
cdr3_nt: TGTGCCAGCAGCGCCGGACTAGCTGGGCCAGATACGCAGTATTTT

v_call: TRBV6-1
d_call: TRBD1
clone_size: NA
j_call: TRBJ2-3
cdr3_aa: CASSTDRASTDTQYF
cdr3_nt: TGTGCCAGCAGTACGGACAGGGCTAGCACAGATACGCAGTATTTT

v_call: TRBV11-2
d_call: NA
clone_size: NA
j_call: TRBJ1-2
cdr3_aa: CASSLGWGDGYTF
cdr3_nt: TGTGCCAGCAGCTTAGGCTGGGGGGATGGCTACACCTTC

v_call: TRBV6-5
d_call: NA
clone_size: NA
j_call: TRBJ2-7
cdr3_aa: CASSYLQPSYEQYF
cdr3_nt: TGTGCCAGCAGTTACTTACAGCCTTCCTACGAGCAGTACTTC

v_call: TRBV28
d_call: TRBD2
clone_size: NA
j_call: TRBJ2-5
cdr3_aa: CATRREGARETQYF
cdr3_nt: TGTGCCACCCGGAGGGAGGGTGCGCGGGAGACCCAGTACTTC

v_call: TRBV6-5
d_call: TRBD1
clone_size: NA
j_call: TRBJ2-7
cdr3_aa: CASSYRTGGAVNEQYF
cdr3_nt: TGTGCCAGCAGTTACCGGACAGGGGGCGCAGTTAACGAGCAGTACTTC

v_call: TRBV4-3
d_call: TRBD1
clone_size: NA
j_call: TRBJ2-5
cdr3_aa: CASSQDADRGIGETQYF
cdr3_nt: TGCGCCAGCAGCCAAGATGCTGACAGGGGAATTGGAGAGACCCAGTACTTC

v_call: TRBV27
d_call: NA
clone_size: NA
j_call: TRBJ1-6
cdr3_aa: CASSFRGPRGRYNSPLHF
cdr3_nt: TGTGCCAGCAGTTTCCGAGGGCCTCGCGGTCGATATAATTCACCCCTCCACTTT

v_call: TRBV19
d_call: NA
clone_size: NA
j_call: TRBJ2-5
cdr3_aa: CASSIDGWRVQTQYF
cdr3_nt: TGTGCCAGTAGTATAGATGGTTGGAGGGTACAGACCCAGTACTTC

v_call: TRBV5-1
d_call: TRBD1
clone_size: NA
j_call: TRBJ2-2
cdr3_aa: CASTPGQGGTGELFF
cdr3_nt: TGCGCCAGCACCCCGGGACAGGGTGGCACCGGGGAGCTGTTTTTT

v_call: TRBV19
d_call: TRBD1
clone_size: NA
j_call: TRBJ2-6
cdr3_aa: CASTKDRVGSGANGLTF
cdr3_nt: TGTGCCAGTACGAAAGACAGGGTGGGTTCTGGGGCCAACGGCCTGACTTTC

v_call: TRBV29-1
d_call: TRBD1
clone_size: once
j_call: TRBJ1-2
cdr3_aa: CSVEALQGADGYTF
cdr3_nt: TGCAGCGTTGAGGCCCTCCAGGGGGCGGATGGCTACACCTTC

v_call: TRBV18
d_call: TRBD2
clone_size: NA
j_call: TRBJ2-1
cdr3_aa: CASSPSSGSSGNEQFF
cdr3_nt: TGTGCCAGCTCACCATCTAGCGGGAGTAGCGGCAATGAGCAGTTCTTC

v_call: TRBV28
d_call: NA
clone_size: NA
j_call: TRBJ1-2
cdr3_aa: CASSSGLNVDGYTF
cdr3_nt: TGTGCCAGCAGTTCAGGACTGAATGTGGATGGCTACACCTTC

v_call: TRBV19
d_call: TRBD2
clone_size: NA
j_call: TRBJ2-5
cdr3_aa: CASSPPHGLAGGETQYF
cdr3_nt: TGTGCCAGTAGTCCCCCCCACGGACTAGCGGGAGGAGAGACCCAGTACTTC

v_call: TRBV15
d_call: TRBD2
clone_size: NA
j_call: TRBJ2-3
cdr3_aa: CATSTGGDTQYF
cdr3_nt: TGTGCCACCAGCACGGGGGGAGATACGCAGTATTTT

v_call: TRBV27
d_call: TRBD2
clone_size: NA
j_call: TRBJ2-3
cdr3_aa: CASSPYDLAGTDTQYF
cdr3_nt: TGTGCCAGCAGCCCTTACGATCTAGCGGGCACAGATACGCAGTATTTT

v_call: TRBV28
d_call: TRBD1
clone_size: NA
j_call: TRBJ2-3
cdr3_aa: CATTTGGTDTQYF
cdr3_nt: TGTGCCACTACGACAGGGGGGACAGATACGCAGTATTTT

v_call: TRBV28
d_call: NA
clone_size: NA
j_call: TRBJ2-6
cdr3_aa: CASSSSGGANVLTF
cdr3_nt: TGTGCCAGCAGTTCGAGTGGTGGGGCCAACGTCCTGACTTTC

v_call: TRBV19
d_call: TRBD2
clone_size: NA
j_call: TRBJ2-5
cdr3_aa: CASSMTSGAYQETQYF
cdr3_nt: TGTGCCAGTAGTATGACTAGCGGAGCGTACCAAGAGACCCAGTACTTC

v_call: TRBV5-1
d_call: NA
clone_size: NA
j_call: TRBJ2-5
cdr3_aa: CASSLAGGQETQYF
cdr3_nt: TGCGCCAGCAGCTTGGCCGGGGGTCAAGAGACCCAGTACTTC

v_call: TRBV7-8
d_call: NA
clone_size: NA
j_call: TRBJ2-7
cdr3_aa: CASSLDHGGDEQYF
cdr3_nt: TGTGCCAGCAGCTTGGACCATGGCGGGGACGAGCAGTACTTC

v_call: TRBV18
d_call: NA
clone_size: NA
j_call: TRBJ1-1
cdr3_aa: CASSQQGRDTEAFF
cdr3_nt: TGTGCCAGCTCACAGCAGGGGCGAGACACTGAAGCTTTCTTT

v_call: TRBV7-2
d_call: TRBD2
clone_size: few
j_call: TRBJ2-3
cdr3_aa: CASSPLPLAGVTDTQYF
cdr3_nt: TGTGCCAGCAGCCCCTTACCTCTAGCGGGAGTAACAGATACGCAGTATTTT

v_call: TRBV28
d_call: NA
clone_size: NA
j_call: TRBJ1-2
cdr3_aa: CASLDRSNYGYTF
cdr3_nt: TGTGCCAGCCTAGACAGGTCTAACTATGGCTACACCTTC

v_call: TRBV21-1
d_call: NA
clone_size: few
j_call: TRBJ2-2
cdr3_aa: CASSKAGRVNTGELFF
cdr3_nt: TGTGCCAGCAGCAAAGCCGGGAGGGTCAACACCGGGGAGCTGTTTTTT

v_call: TRBV18
d_call: TRBD1
clone_size: NA
j_call: TRBJ2-1
cdr3_aa: CASSPPGQGYNEQFF
cdr3_nt: TGTGCCAGCTCACCACCGGGACAGGGTTACAATGAGCAGTTCTTC

v_call: TRBV5-8
d_call: TRBD1
clone_size: NA
j_call: TRBJ1-5
cdr3_aa: CASSLFQGARQPQHF
cdr3_nt: TGTGCCAGCAGCCTGTTCCAGGGGGCCCGCCAGCCCCAGCATTTT